The 20 T cell receptor beta chains listed next were all sequenced from one sample in a study of naive and memory T cell subsets. Amplification of ligated cDNA took four PCR rounds with SP2 and nested alpha and beta constant primers. Each CDR3 protein is one row after TCRdb ran MiXCR on the 5' RACE reads. This table holds 56,000 or so distinct CDR3 sequences, under 10% found once. TCR cDNA received a 3' ligated oligonucleotide that carried a UMI. The receptors come from a female donor in good health.

DNA of the CDR3: TGTGCCAGCAGCTTTGCGCAGGGGGCCGCTTCGAACACTGAAGCTTTCTTT. Translated, it gives CASSFAQGAASNTEAFF. J is TRBJ1-1 and V is TRBV5-6; TRBD1 matches 8 bases. Germline CDR1 reads SGHDT; CDR2 reads YYEEEE. After removal of 2 bases from V and 1 base from J, the junction contained 10 bases not matched to a gene. The CDR3 has 17 residues.

This clonotype was picked up many times. The chain combines TRBV20-1 with TRBJ1-4; TRBD1 might be the D (5 bases). V gave up 0 bases and J gave up 3 bases, with 14 bases separating them. CDR1 and CDR2 (germline): DFQATT, SNEGSKA (reference sequence). CDR3 length: 16 amino acids. DNA of the CDR3: TGCAGTGCTAGAGAGGCAAGGGGAGTGGCTAATGAAAAACTGTTTTTT. This codes for CSAREARGVANEKLFF.

This clonotype occurred many times. This chain connects TRBV9 to TRBJ2-2; D gene ambiguous. V was shortened by 4 bases and J by 6 bases, with 10 bases between the two germline ends. This CDR3 region has 13 residues. Germline assignment: CDR1 SGDLS and CDR2 YYNGEE. For the CDR3, the DNA is TGTGCCAGCAGCTTCGCCCAGGCCGGGGAGCTGTTTTTT. This encodes CASSFAQAGELFF.

The chain employs TRBV6-6 and TRBJ2-7; tentatively, D is TRBD1 (5 bases). The ends were cut back, 4 bases at V and 3 bases at J, with 10 bases in the middle. Germline V gives CDR1 MNHNY, CDR2 SVGAGI (reference sequence). The CDR3 is 13 amino acids. CDR3 sequence: CASSLGAYYEQYF. The CDR3, as DNA: TGTGCCAGCAGTTTAGGGGCCTACTACGAGCAGTACTTC.

J is TRBJ1-4 and V is TRBV7-2; D unresolved. The CDR3 runs to 18 residues. Trimming removed 3 bases from V and 0 bases from J, with 17 bases in between. Germline V CDR1 and CDR2: SGHTA, FQGNSA. The CDR3 sequence: CASSFLSPQVTTNEKLFF. CDR3 bases: TGTGCCAGCAGCTTTCTTAGCCCCCAGGTTACAACTAATGAAAAACTGTTTTTT.

Ten or more counts support this clonotype. This rearrangement joins TRBV21-1 to TRBJ1-1; the D call TRBD1 from the table was never checked on the DNA. TRBV21-1 is noted as a pseudogene. This CDR3 contains 16 residues. DNA for the CDR3: TGTGCCAGCAACCAGCAAGGGGGGACGTGGGAGACTGAAGCTTTCTTT. It translates to CASNQQGGTWETEAFF.

This chain joins TRBV20-1 and TRBJ2-5; 7 bases fit TRBD1. The CDR3 is 13 residues long. The trim removed 5 bases at V and 5 bases at J, leaving 8 bases unmatched. Germline CDR1 and CDR2: DFQATT and SNEGSKA (reference sequence). CDR3 in amino acids: CSALGQSHETQYF. The DNA of the CDR3 is TGCAGTGCTTTGGGACAGTCCCATGAGACCCAGTACTTC.

This clonotype was counted at least ten times. The chain employs TRBV4-2 and TRBJ2-1; unclear D gene. This CDR3 is 15 amino acids long. V was trimmed by 3 bases and J by 8 bases, leaving 17 bases between them. CDR1 is LGHNA, CDR2 YNFKEQ, per germline. DNA for the CDR3: TGTGCCAGCAGCCACAGACGGTCCGGTTCGGATGAGCAGTTCTTC. Its translation is CASSHRRSGSDEQFF.

This clonotype was seen a few times. The junction departs from the called germline gene at one end, perhaps through a read error. The genes are TRBV7-2 and TRBJ2-7, with D tentatively TRBD2 (6 bases). The CDR3 is 13 amino acids. Germline CDR1 reads SGHTA; CDR2 reads FQGNSA. The CDR3: CASSPTSSHEQYF. As DNA, the CDR3 is TGTGCCAGCAGCCCCACTAGCTCCCACGAGCAGTACTTC.

In this sample, this clonotype turned up many times. The chain couples TRBV5-4 to TRBJ1-2; the D is unclear. This CDR3 spans 14 amino acids. The V and J ends lost 0 bases and 4 bases respectively, with 10 bases between them. CDR1 is SGHNT, CDR2 YYREEE, per germline (reference sequence). The CDR3 DNA reads as TGTGCCAGCAGCTTGGCGTCGAGGCGCTATGGCTACACCTTC. It encodes CASSLASRRYGYTF.

A few counts support this clonotype. The rearrangement links TRBV6-2 or TRBV6-3 to TRBJ2-3; D is perhaps TRBD2 (5 bases). CDR3 size: 16 residues. CDR1 is MNHEY, CDR2 SVGEGT, per germline. V was pared by 7 bases and J by 4 bases, with 21 bases between. The CDR3 reads CASKGGGPPASDTQYF. The CDR3 DNA is TGTGCCAGCAAGGGCGGAGGCCCCCCAGCATCAGATACGCAGTATTTT.

This clonotype was found a few times. V gene TRBV7-2 combines with J gene TRBJ1-1; D unclear. In germline, CDR1 is SGHTA, CDR2 FQGNSA. V dropped 0 bases and J dropped 2 bases, with 7 bases sitting between them. CDR3 size: 14 residues. The CDR3 nucleotides read TGTGCCAGCAGCTTAGCCTCCGGAAACACTGAAGCTTTCTTT. Its translation: CASSLASGNTEAFF.

The chain joins TRBV4-3 to TRBJ1-1; D remains ambiguous. The germline gives CDR1 LGHNA, CDR2 YSLEER. This CDR3 has 17 residues. Between the trimmed V and J ends, which lost 4 bases and 0 bases, there was a span of 18 bases. CDR3 in amino acids: CASSLQRNPTMNTEAFF. CDR3 nucleotides: TGCGCCAGCAGCCTCCAGAGGAACCCGACCATGAACACTGAAGCTTTCTTT.

This clonotype has a handful of counts. J is TRBJ2-7 and V is TRBV7-9, with D perhaps matching TRBD1 (5 bases). The CDR3 has 13 amino acids. Germline V lookup: CDR1 SEHNR, CDR2 FQNEAQ (reference sequence). V was pared by 5 bases and J by 9 bases, with 17 bases between. The CDR3 nucleotides are TGTGCCAGCAGCATTGGGGATTGGGGCGTGCAGTACTTC. It translates to CASSIGDWGVQYF.

This clonotype was seen ten or more times. The CDR3, as DNA: TGTGCCACCAGCAGAAGTGGGAGGACCGGGGAGCTGTTTTTT. Encoded protein: CATSRSGRTGELFF. The gene calls are TRBV15 and TRBJ2-2; a possible D gene is TRBD2 (6 bases). The CDR3 length is 14 residues. V lost 2 bases, J lost 5 bases, and 9 bases lay in between. Per the germline V gene, CDR1 is LNHNV and CDR2 is YYDKDF (reference sequence).

The table lists this clonotype with many counts. The chain joins TRBV7-8 to TRBJ1-1; possibly TRBD1 for D (5 bases). Trimming stripped 5 bases from V and 8 bases from J, with 21 bases between. CDR3 length equals 15 residues. Germline CDR1 is SGHVS and CDR2 is FQNEAQ. In DNA, the CDR3 is TGTGCCAGCAGCCCACCGGGGCCAGGAATTCGAGAAGCTTTCTTT. Encoded protein: CASSPPGPGIREAFF.

The table lists this clonotype with a few counts. J is TRBJ1-6 and V is TRBV4-3; TRBD1 matches at 7 bases. The CDR3 extends over 17 amino acids. The ends lost 1 base at V and 6 bases at J; junction bases unmatched: 9. Germline-derived CDR1 and CDR2 are LGHNA and YSLEER. This chain's CDR3 is CASSQATGTARNSPLHF. CDR3 nucleotide sequence: TGCGCCAGCAGCCAAGCAACCGGGACAGCGCGTAATTCACCCCTCCACTTT.

The sample holds a few counts of this clonotype. The chain joins TRBV12-3 or TRBV12-4 to TRBJ2-7; D unclear. V dropped 5 bases and J dropped 3 bases, with 14 bases sitting between them. The CDR3 consists of 14 residues. The DNA for the CDR3 is TGTGCCAGCAGTCTGCGTCATCGGAGCTACGAGCAGTACTTC. It is translated as CASSLRHRSYEQYF.

The V and J genes are TRBV27 and TRBJ1-1; D uncertain. CDR3 length: 14 amino acids. Germline CDR1 is MNHEY and CDR2 is SMNVEV (reference sequence). Trimming removed 8 bases from V and 5 bases from J, with 18 bases in between. CDR3 nucleotide sequence: TGTGCCAGCGCCTCCCAGGTTGGGTTAACTGAAGCTTTCTTT. Translated: CASASQVGLTEAFF.

This clonotype was recorded at least ten times. In DNA, the CDR3 is TGCAGTGCTAGGAGACAGGGGCCCGGAAACACCATATATTTT. This encodes CSARRQGPGNTIYF. This chain connects TRBV20-1 to TRBJ1-3; 8 bases are a match to TRBD1. CDR1 and CDR2 (germline): DFQATT, SNEGSKA (reference sequence). This CDR3 comprises 14 residues. The junction had 5 bases not matched to a gene; V was cut back by 3 bases and J by 4 bases.